The clone carrying this TCR beta chain was recorded at least ten times. This sample stems from a study of T cell repertoires in cytomegalovirus infection. TCRdb re-derived calls from the reads in MiXCR, one entry per CDR3 protein. Here the sample spans approximately 170,000 distinct CDR3 sequences, approximately 17% being singletons. CDR1 and CDR2 (germline): SGHTA, FQGNSA. The ends were cut back, 0 bases at V and 2 bases at J, with 2 bases in the middle. The CDR3 runs to 12 residues. The source of this sequence is a human donor in good health (CMV status not recorded). Some clones in this sample may be carry-over from other donors' samples. Sequencing input: CD8+ T cells from PBMCs. The V and J genes are TRBV7-2 and TRBJ2-7; no firm D call. The CDR3 region is CASSLAPYEQYF. The CDR3 DNA sequence: TGTGCCAGCAGCTTAGCGCCCTACGAGCAGTACTTC.